The clone carrying this TCR beta chain was seen ten or more times. The target antigen is unknown. TCR beta CDR3 sequences were amplified from RNA transcripts. When the TCR CDR3 underwent first-round RT-PCR, the HTBI primer set was used. One entry per CDR3 protein, called by TCRdb with MiXCR from the multiplex PCR reads. The data show roughly 500,000 distinct CDR3 sequences, roughly a quarter seen once. The sample is drawn from a study of T cells in Graves' hyperthyroidism and ophthalmopathy. This CDR3 has 15 amino acids. V was cut by 3 bases and J by 0 bases, with 9 bases left in between. Notes on the study in general: Peripheral blood also featured most of the thyroid clonotypes expanded above 0.001.

Exclusion of patients followed from uncontrolled infection, other autoimmune disease, pregnancy or lactation. The rearrangement joins TRBV12-3 or TRBV12-4 to TRBJ2-4; D uncertain. Sequenced input: blood. The source of this sequence is a woman in her 30s with Graves' ophthalmopathy. The CDR3 loop is CASSFRSLAKNIQYF. The DNA for the CDR3 is TGTGCCAGCAGTTTTAGGTCCCTAGCCAAAAACATTCAGTACTTC.